This T cell receptor beta chain was documented in a study of cytomegalovirus exposure and HLA in healthy donors. General study findings and limits: Most TCR sequences proved rare, with some public TCRs found in many donors.

Note on this clone: Its antigen is as yet unknown.

V lost 0 bases and J lost 0, with 13 bases in between. Germline V gives CDR1 SGHRS, CDR2 YFSETQ. The CDR3 is 17 residues long. Use of 60 Vbeta and 13 Jbeta primers characterized the PCR. Only in-frame clones appear in the TCRdb table, and some are missing; sequencing was by immunoSEQ multiplex PCR. Of approximately 100,000 clones listed, approximately 72% are singletons. Participants comprised healthy donors of bone marrow. The V call is TRBV5-1, the J call TRBJ1-3; D uncertain. The sequenced sample was PBMCs. This sequence originates from a man between 18 and 35 years old in good health and CMV-seropositive. CDR3 bases: TGCGCCAGCAGCTTGGTTCCCCCCCGAGACTCTGGAAACACCATATATTTT. This translates into CASSLVPPRDSGNTIYF.